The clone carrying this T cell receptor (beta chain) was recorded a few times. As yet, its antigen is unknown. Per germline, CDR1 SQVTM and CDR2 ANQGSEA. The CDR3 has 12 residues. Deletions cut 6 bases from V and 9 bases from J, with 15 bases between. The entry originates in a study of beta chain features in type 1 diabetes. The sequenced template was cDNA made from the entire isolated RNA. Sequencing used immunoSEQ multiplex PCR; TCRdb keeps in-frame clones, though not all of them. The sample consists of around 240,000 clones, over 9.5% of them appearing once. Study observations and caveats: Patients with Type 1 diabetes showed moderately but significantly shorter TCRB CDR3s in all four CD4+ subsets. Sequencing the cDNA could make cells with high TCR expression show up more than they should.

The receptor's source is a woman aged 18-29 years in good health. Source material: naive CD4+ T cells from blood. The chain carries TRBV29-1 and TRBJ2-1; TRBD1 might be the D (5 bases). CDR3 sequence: CSVKGQGSEQFF. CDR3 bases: TGCAGCGTCAAAGGCCAGGGTTCTGAGCAGTTCTTC.